These 17 T cell receptor beta chains originate from one sample sequenced in a study of cytomegalovirus exposure and HLA in healthy donors. In the PCR, 60 Vbeta and 13 Jbeta primers were used. TCRdb keeps only in-frame clones here, not all; method: immunoSEQ multiplex PCR. The table has 100,000 to 150,000 clones, almost 85% seen once; the top ten hold around 3%. Sequences were obtained from PBMCs. Source of these receptors: a boy between 2 and 10 years old in good health and CMV-seronegative.

The chain links TRBV5-4 to TRBJ2-5; 9 nucleotides agree with TRBD1. CDR1 and CDR2 (germline): SGHNT, YYREEE (reference sequence). The CDR3 spans 14 residues. V trimming: 3 bases; J trimming: 5 bases; junction bases outside the gene matches: 5. For the CDR3, the DNA is TGTGCCAGCAGCTCCACAGGGGGCATGGAGACCCAGTACTTC. This translates into CASSSTGGMETQYF.

Remarks on this clone: This CDR3 is also generated by other DNA sequences in the sample. The rearrangement joins TRBV2 to TRBJ2-7, with 10 bases that match TRBD1. The trim removed 6 bases at V and 5 bases at J, leaving 16 bases unmatched. The CDR3 covers 17 residues. The germline gives CDR1 SNHLY, CDR2 FYNNEI. CDR3 nucleotides: TGTGCCAGCAGCGTTGGGACAGGGGTGATGAGATTCCACGAGCAGTACGTC. Translation: CASSVGTGVMRFHEQYV.

V and J are TRBV4-3 and TRBJ2-1; 9 nucleotides align to TRBD2. Germline values: CDR1 LGHNA, CDR2 YSLEER. The V and J ends lost 3 bases and 9 bases, in that order; junction bases with no gene match: 6. There are 14 residues in the CDR3. The CDR3: CASSQPGLASEQFF. CDR3 coding DNA: TGCGCCAGCAGCCAGCCGGGACTAGCTAGTGAGCAGTTCTTC.

The chain joins TRBV2 to TRBJ2-1, with 8 positions matching TRBD2. CDR3 length: 16 residues. The germline V gene encodes CDR1 SNHLY and CDR2 FYNNEI. Trimming took 1 base from V and 4 from J; bases not matched to a gene: 6. The CDR3 loop reads CASSEVGGGPYNEQFF. DNA of the CDR3: TGTGCCAGCAGTGAAGTCGGCGGGGGGCCATACAATGAGCAGTTCTTC.

A few counts support this clone. The J gene is TRBJ1-2, the V gene TRBV2, with 7 bases identical to TRBD1. From germline, CDR1 is SNHLY and CDR2 FYNNEI. The CDR3 loop spans 14 amino acids. After removal of 6 bases from V and 4 bases from J, the junction contained 8 bases not matched to a gene. CDR3 bases: TGTGCCAGCAGCGCCGGGACAGTAAGCTATGGCTACACCTTC. It codes for CASSAGTVSYGYTF. The full variable domain, with the rest looked up from reference TRBV2 and TRBJ1-2, is EPEVTQTPSHQVTQMGQEVILRCVPISNHLYFYWYRQILGQKVEFLVSFYNNEISEKSEIFDDQFSVERPDGSNFTLKIRSTKLEDSAMYFCASSAGTVSYGYTFGSGTRLTVV.

V usage is TRBV30 and J usage is TRBJ1-2, with D possibly TRBD1 on 6 matching bases. The V gene lost 5 bases and the J gene lost 4 bases, with 17 bases spanning the gap. This CDR3 has 14 amino acids. In germline, CDR1 is GTSNPN, CDR2 SVGIG (reference sequence). DNA of the CDR3: TGTGCCTGGCAACACCTACTGACAGGCTATGGCTACACCTTC. It codes for CAWQHLLTGYGYTF.

The J gene is TRBJ2-1, the V gene TRBV5-5, with a tentative D call TRBD2 (6 bases). This CDR3 region has 15 residues. Trimming took 0 bases from V and 3 from J, leaving 10 bases between them. Germline V gene sequence: CDR1 SGHKS, CDR2 YYEKEE (reference sequence). As DNA, the CDR3 is TGTGCCAGCAGCTTGGAGTGGGGGGACTACAATGAGCAGTTCTTC. It yields the protein CASSLEWGDYNEQFF.

The rearrangement uses TRBV7-3 and TRBJ2-5; possibly TRBD1 for D (6 bases). The V end was cut by 3 bases, the J end by 4 bases, with 15 bases between. This CDR3 has 15 amino acids. Germline assignment: CDR1 SGHTA and CDR2 FQGTGA. In DNA form, the CDR3 reads TGTGCCAGCAGCTTCCTAGCAGGGGAAGGAGAGACCCAGTACTTC. Its translation is CASSFLAGEGETQYF.

V is TRBV9 and J is TRBJ1-2; 7 bases map to TRBD1. The junction had 7 bases not matched to a gene; V was cut back by 4 bases and J by 4 bases. Per germline, CDR1 SGDLS and CDR2 YYNGEE. The CDR3 extends over 14 amino acids. CDR3 in DNA: TGTGCCAGCAGCTTCCCGGGACAGTTCTATGGCTACACCTTC. It specifies CASSFPGQFYGYTF. The full variable domain, with the rest looked up from reference TRBV9 and TRBJ1-2, is DSGVTQTPKHLITATGQRVTLRCSPRSGDLSVYWYQQSLDQGLQFLIQYYNGEERAKGNILERFSAQQFPDLHSELNLSSLELGDSALYFCASSFPGQFYGYTFGSGTRLTVV.

This chain uses TRBV11-1 with TRBJ1-5; 9 bases match TRBD1. Germline lookup yields CDR1 SGHAT and CDR2 FQDESV (reference sequence). This CDR3 is built from 13 residues. After removal of 5 bases from V and 12 bases from J, the junction contained 8 bases not matched to a gene. DNA for the CDR3: TGTGCCAGCAGCCTAACCCGGGACAGGGTCCAGCATTTT. This sequence encodes CASSLTRDRVQHF. Variable domain in full (rest from reference TRBV11-1 and TRBJ1-5): EAEVAQSPRYKITEKSQAVAFWCDPISGHATLYWYRQILGQGPELLVQFQDESVVDDSQLPKDRFSAERLKGVDSTLKIQPAELGDSAMYLCASSLTRDRVQHFGDGTRLSIL.

This clone was picked up one time. V usage is TRBV7-9 and J usage is TRBJ1-1, with D possibly TRBD1 on 6 matching bases. With 4 bases removed from V and 4 bases from J, the gap between germline ends came to 16 bases. Germline lookup yields CDR1 SEHNR and CDR2 FQNEAQ (reference sequence). The CDR3 sequence is 15 residues long. CDR3 sequence: CASSSSGVKGTEAFF. DNA for the CDR3: TGTGCCAGCAGCTCCTCAGGGGTCAAAGGCACTGAAGCTTTCTTT. The full variable domain, in which reference TRBV7-9 and TRBJ1-1 provide the parts outside the CDR3, is DTGVSQNPRHKITKRGQNVTFRCDPISEHNRLYWYRQTLGQGPEFLTYFQNEAQLEKSRLLSDRFSAERPKGSFSTLEIQRTEQGDSAMYLCASSSSGVKGTEAFFGQGTRLTVV.

The chain couples TRBV19 to TRBJ1-1; D is unresolved. The CDR3 consists of 15 residues. CDR1 LNHDA and CDR2 SQIVND come from the germline V gene (reference sequence). V shed 6 bases and J shed 4 bases, with 18 bases lying between them. Written as DNA, the CDR3 is TGTGCCAGTAGGGTTTACTCCTCAGCGGGCACTGAAGCTTTCTTT. This gives the protein CASRVYSSAGTEAFF. The whole variable domain, filled in from reference TRBV19 and TRBJ1-1, reads DGGITQSPKYLFRKEGQNVTLSCEQNLNHDAMYWYRQDPGQGLRLIYYSQIVNDFQKGDIAEGYSVSREKKESFPLTVTSAQKNPTAFYLCASRVYSSAGTEAFFGQGTRLTVV.

The chain employs TRBV11-3 and TRBJ2-5, with TRBD1 identical over 9 bases. The V and J ends lost 4 bases and 5 bases, in that order; junction bases with no gene match: 11. CDR1 is SGHNT and CDR2 is YENEEA in the germline V gene. The CDR3 consists of 16 residues. This chain's CDR3 is CASSWGRLGQGETQYF. The CDR3 DNA reads as TGTGCCAGCAGCTGGGGACGCCTAGGACAGGGGGAGACCCAGTACTTC.

V is TRBV2 and J is TRBJ1-2; D ambiguous. CDR3 length: 13 residues. Germline V lookup: CDR1 SNHLY, CDR2 FYNNEI. Trimming stripped 5 bases from V and 2 bases from J, with 9 bases between. The CDR3 nucleotides read TGTGCCAGCAGTCCTGCCGGGAACTATGGCTACACCTTC. It translates to CASSPAGNYGYTF.

This clone turned up a few times. V and J are TRBV6-4 and TRBJ2-1, with 10 nucleotides matching TRBD2. Germline loops: CDR1 MRHNA, CDR2 SNTAGT. The CDR3 is made up of 15 amino acids. The junction had 6 bases not matched to a gene; V was cut back by 3 bases and J by 7 bases. The CDR3 loop reads CASSERSGGANEQFF. As DNA, the CDR3 is TGTGCCAGCAGTGAAAGAAGCGGGGGGGCAAATGAGCAGTTCTTC.

The J gene is TRBJ1-5, the V gene TRBV7-9, with a tentative D call TRBD1 (6 bases). Per the germline V gene, CDR1 is SEHNR and CDR2 is FQNEAQ (reference sequence). The CDR3 is 16 amino acids. Trimming removed 0 bases from V and 1 base from J, with 10 bases in between. The CDR3 loop reads CASSLARGQSNQPQHF. The CDR3 coding sequence is TGTGCCAGCAGCTTAGCTAGAGGACAGAGCAATCAGCCCCAGCATTTT.

This chain joins TRBV7-9 and TRBJ1-3; possibly TRBD1 for D (6 bases). V lost 0 bases and J 4 bases, leaving 7 bases between the germline ends. The CDR3 spans 14 residues. Germline V lookup: CDR1 SEHNR, CDR2 FQNEAQ (reference sequence). The CDR3 is CASSLAGGGNTIYF. CDR3 nucleotide sequence: TGTGCCAGCAGCTTAGCAGGGGGAGGAAACACCATATATTTT.